Detailed here is one TCR beta chain. This CDR3 has 15 residues. Germline CDR1 reads SGHAT; CDR2 reads FQNNGV. V was clipped by 7 bases and J by 6 bases; unmatched bases: 11. The data belong to a study of tumor-infiltrating lymphocytes in primary liver carcinoma. Turning to the study itself: All patients, whether men or women, fell within 30 to 69 years of age.

From roughly 470 ng total RNA, TCR beta cDNA was generated with a primer in the constant region. TCR beta libraries came from three nested multiplex PCR rounds using slightly modified ARM-PCR. A C-beta reverse primer and TRBV1-TRBV30 forward primers served in each of the first two PCR rounds, at around 10 cycles apiece. Each CDR3 protein gets one entry after TCRdb re-called the multiplex PCR reads with MiXCR. The sample lists 50,000 to 70,000 distinct CDR3 sequences, less than 85% occurring once. From unsorted bulk tissue weighing roughly 17-32 mg, DNA and RNA were co-extracted. Treatment-naive at the time, the patients had chronic HBV infection.

The clonotype originates from a man aged 40-49 years with primary liver carcinoma and hepatitis B virus infection. The sequencing input was liver tumor tissue from sampling region 2. Subset meaning: tumor region T2, inferior pole. The rearrangement joins TRBV11-2 to TRBJ2-2; 7 bases map to TRBD1. The DNA for the CDR3 is TGTGCCAGCATCGAGGGGACAGTGAAATCCGGGGAGCTGTTTTTT. It yields the protein CASIEGTVKSGELFF. Variable domain in full (rest from reference TRBV11-2 and TRBJ2-2): EAGVAQSPRYKIIEKRQSVAFWCNPISGHATLYWYQQILGQGPKLLIQFQNNGVVDDSQLPKDRFSAERLKGVDSTLKIQPAKLEDSAVYLCASIEGTVKSGELFFGEGSRLTVL.